The 10 T cell receptor beta chains listed next were all sequenced from one sample in a study of blood T cell repertoires in COVID-19. TCRdb's table, derived via immunoSEQ multiplex PCR, lists solely in-frame clones and lacks some. The top ten hold 3% to 4% of the sample, which has 95,000 to 150,000 clones, about 83% seen once. Sequences were obtained from peripheral blood. These TCRs come from a man aged 60-69 years with acute or convalescent COVID-19.

This clone came up a few times. V gene TRBV7-2 combines with J gene TRBJ2-2; 7 bases map to TRBD1. The CDR3 runs 15 residues. The germline gives CDR1 SGHTA, CDR2 FQGNSA. J lost 4 bases, V lost 3 bases, and 5 bases had no gene match. CDR3 coding DNA: TGTGCCAGCAGCTTCGTGACAGGGACCACCGGGGAGCTGTTTTTT. As protein: CASSFVTGTTGELFF.

J is TRBJ2-5 and V is TRBV7-9, with 8 bases identical to TRBD2. Unmatched junction bases numbered 3, after V lost 5 bases and J lost 4 bases. CDR3 length: 13 residues. The germline V gene has CDR1 SEHNR and CDR2 FQNEAQ (reference sequence). The CDR3 sequence: CASSPLAVETQYF. CDR3 DNA: TGTGCCAGCAGCCCACTAGCGGTAGAGACCCAGTACTTC. Using reference TRBV7-9 and TRBJ2-5 for the parts outside the CDR3, the full variable domain is DTGVSQNPRHKITKRGQNVTFRCDPISEHNRLYWYRQTLGQGPEFLTYFQNEAQLEKSRLLSDRFSAERPKGSFSTLEIQRTEQGDSAMYLCASSPLAVETQYFGPGTRLLVL.

The chain joins TRBV28 to TRBJ1-6; tentative D call: TRBD1 (6 bases). Germline assignment: CDR1 MDHEN and CDR2 SYDVKM. This CDR3 is built from 17 residues. The V end was cut by 4 bases, the J end by 4 bases, with 17 bases between. The chain's CDR3 is CASSSQLGQPYNSPLHF. CDR3 bases: TGTGCCAGCAGTTCTCAACTCGGACAGCCATATAATTCACCCCTCCACTTT.

The chain has TRBV7-2 and TRBJ1-1, with D perhaps TRBD1 (5 bases). The CDR3 is 15 amino acids. The V end lost 1 base, the J end lost 3 bases, and 12 bases lay between the germline ends. Germline CDR1 SGHTA, CDR2 FQGNSA. CDR3 loop: CASSLDPAGDTEAFF. The CDR3 DNA sequence: TGTGCCAGCAGCTTAGACCCGGCGGGGGACACTGAAGCTTTCTTT.

This chain connects TRBV27 to TRBJ2-7; the D gene is possibly TRBD1 (5 bases). This CDR3 contains 14 residues. Germline CDR1 reads MNHEY; CDR2 reads SMNVEV (reference sequence). V was pared by 1 base and J by 2 bases, with 9 bases between. The CDR3 DNA follows: TGTGCCAGCAGTTTATGGGGCCGCGCCTACGAGCAGTACTTC. Amino acid sequence: CASSLWGRAYEQYF.

This chain joins TRBV6-1 and TRBJ2-7, with TRBD1 matching 9 bases. The CDR3 totals 17 residues. Germline V CDR1 and CDR2: MNHNS, SASEGT. V lost 1 base and J lost 6; bases outside the gene matches: 13. The CDR3 sequence: CASSEGVWGTGTGEQYF. As DNA, the CDR3 is TGTGCCAGCAGTGAAGGGGTATGGGGGACAGGGACTGGCGAGCAGTACTTC.

This clone occurred once. The chain employs TRBV21-1 and TRBJ2-5; the D segment call TRBD1 is taken from the table without a DNA check. TRBV21-1 corresponds to a pseudogene. The length of the CDR3 is 17 residues. The CDR3 DNA reads TGTGCCAGCAGCAGGGGCCCGACAGGGGCAAGGGGGGAGACCCAGTACTTC. As protein: CASSRGPTGARGETQYF.

The genes are TRBV5-5 and TRBJ2-2; D is possibly TRBD1 (7 bases). With 4 bases removed from V and 5 bases from J, the gap between germline ends came to 18 bases. Germline V lookup: CDR1 SGHKS, CDR2 YYEKEE (reference sequence). The CDR3 consists of 16 residues. CDR3 amino acids: CASSPQGGAGTGELFF. As DNA, the CDR3 is TGTGCCAGCAGCCCGCAGGGGGGCGCAGGTACCGGGGAGCTGTTTTTT.

This chain joins TRBV6-5 and TRBJ1-2; 10 nucleotides line up with TRBD1. Trimming cost V 4 bases and J 2 bases; bases outside gene matches: 4. The germline CDR1 and CDR2 sequences are MNHEY and SVGAGI. This CDR3 comprises 15 residues. The CDR3 nucleotides read TGTGCCAGCAGTTCGACAGGGGGCGCGAACTATGGCTACACCTTC. This sequence encodes CASSSTGGANYGYTF.

The chain is built from TRBV9 and TRBJ2-1, with 7 positions matching TRBD2. CDR3 length: 17 residues. Trimming took 0 bases from V and 0 from J; bases not matched to a gene: 6. In germline, CDR1 is SGDLS, CDR2 YYNGEE. CDR3 sequence reads: CASSVGRRTSSYNEQFF. The CDR3 nucleotides read TGTGCCAGCAGCGTAGGTCGACGGACTAGCTCCTACAATGAGCAGTTCTTC. The full variable domain, its missing parts supplied by reference TRBV9 and TRBJ2-1, is DSGVTQTPKHLITATGQRVTLRCSPRSGDLSVYWYQQSLDQGLQFLIQYYNGEERAKGNILERFSAQQFPDLHSELNLSSLELGDSALYFCASSVGRRTSSYNEQFFGPGTRLTVL.